This T cell receptor beta chain was observed in a study of neoadjuvant anti-PD-1 for oral cavity cancer. In the study overall: Most patients had three to four biweekly doses of 3 mg/kg nivolumab before resection.

To note about this clone: Its antigen is unidentified.

Some clones are missing from TCRdb's copy, which holds only in-frame ones; the method was immunoSEQ multiplex PCR. The sample lists about 62,000 clones; roughly three quarters were seen once. Broader study findings: Treg/Th17 ratio rose with pretreatment blood and fell with post-treatment tumor TCRbeta clonality. Only a few patients per response group were TCR-analyzed; validation needed.

The CDR3 spans 16 residues. Trimming cost V 4 bases and J 7 bases; bases outside gene matches: 7. Germline V gives CDR1 MDHEN, CDR2 SYDVKM. Source: PBMCs, taken before nivolumab (anti-PD-1) treatment. The rearrangement joins TRBV28 to TRBJ1-6, with 10 bases that match TRBD1. The clonotype was recovered from a person aged 40-85 years with oral cavity squamous cell carcinoma. The CDR3 loop reads CASSSGQGIPNSPLHF. CDR3 in DNA: TGTGCCAGCAGTTCGGGACAGGGGATACCCAATTCACCCCTCCACTTT.